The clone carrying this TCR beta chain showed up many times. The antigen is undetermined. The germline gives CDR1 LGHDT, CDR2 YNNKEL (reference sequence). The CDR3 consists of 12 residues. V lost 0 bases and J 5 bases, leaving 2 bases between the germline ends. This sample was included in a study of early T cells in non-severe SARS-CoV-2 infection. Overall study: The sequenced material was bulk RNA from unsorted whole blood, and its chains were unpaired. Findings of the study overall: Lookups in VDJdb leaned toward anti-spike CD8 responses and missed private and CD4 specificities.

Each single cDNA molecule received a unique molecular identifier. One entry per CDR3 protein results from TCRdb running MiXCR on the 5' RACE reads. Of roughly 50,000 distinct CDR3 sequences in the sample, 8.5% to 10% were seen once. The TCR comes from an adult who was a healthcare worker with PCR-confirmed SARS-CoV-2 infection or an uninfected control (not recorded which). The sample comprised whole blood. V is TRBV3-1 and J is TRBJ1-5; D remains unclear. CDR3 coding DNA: TGTGCCAGCAGCCAAGATCATCAGCCCCAGCATTTT. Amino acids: CASSQDHQPQHF.